Listed below are T cell receptor beta chains from one sample, sequenced in a study of technical replicates of blood from a handful of donors. The method was immunoSEQ multiplex PCR; TCRdb's version includes in-frame clones alone and lacks a portion of them. This sample yields some 68,000 clones, of which roughly 95% are seen a single time; less than 0.3% belongs to the top ten. The source material was T cells isolated from PBMCs. All receptors derive from a human donor in good health. CDR3s include the opening cysteine and the closing phenylalanine or tryptophan. A D gene is named only where the DNA matches it firmly. Rows give clone size only sometimes, using once, few, many, or a class for an expanded clone.

size,V,D,J,CDR3,DNA
NA,TRBV5-4,NA,TRBJ1-3,CASSYGTGTNSGNTIYF,TGTGCCAGCAGCTATGGTACCGGGACAAACTCTGGAAACACCATATATTTT
NA,TRBV7-7,NA,TRBJ2-1,CASSLTQRNEQFF,TGTGCTAGCAGCTTAACACAGAGAAATGAGCAGTTCTTC
NA,TRBV10-2,NA,TRBJ2-3,CASFSSLWRDTQYF,TGCGCCAGCTTTTCGTCCCTGTGGAGGGATACGCAGTATTTT
NA,TRBV7-8,TRBD1,TRBJ2-2,CASIPPFPGQGAGELFF,TGTGCCAGCATCCCCCCTTTTCCGGGACAGGGGGCGGGGGAGCTGTTTTTT
NA,TRBV7-7,TRBD1,TRBJ1-2,CASSLGQAPTRINYGYTF,TGTGCTAGCAGCTTAGGACAGGCTCCTACCCGGATTAACTATGGCTACACCTTC
NA,TRBV5-1,TRBD1,TRBJ1-1,CASSGTGSAEAFF,TGCGCCAGCAGCGGGACAGGGAGCGCTGAAGCTTTCTTT
few,TRBV4-1,NA,TRBJ1-1,CASSHPDRWMNTEAFF,TGCGCCAGCAGCCACCCCGACAGGTGGATGAACACTGAAGCTTTCTTT
NA,TRBV10-2,NA,TRBJ2-2,CASTTGGELFF,TGCGCCAGCACAACGGGCGGGGAGCTGTTTTTT
NA,TRBV25-1,NA,TRBJ2-7,CASSTQQGYEQYF,TGTGCCAGCAGTACACAACAGGGCTACGAGCAGTACTTC
NA,TRBV11-2,NA,TRBJ2-7,CASSPLGGEQYF,TGTGCCAGCAGCCCACTGGGGGGCGAGCAGTACTTC
NA,TRBV25-1,TRBD2,TRBJ2-7,CASSFPAAGTRNMYEQYF,TGTGCCAGCAGCTTTCCGGCCGCCGGGACTAGAAATATGTACGAGCAGTACTTC
NA,TRBV5-4,NA,TRBJ2-2,CASSPTTAGELFF,TGTGCCAGCAGCCCCACTACTGCCGGGGAGCTGTTTTTT
NA,TRBV5-6,NA,TRBJ1-1,CASSLRGRDENTEAFF,TGTGCCAGCAGCTTAAGGGGGAGGGACGAGAACACTGAAGCTTTCTTT
NA,TRBV13,NA,TRBJ2-3,CASSLGLGPFTQYF,TGTGCCAGCAGCTTAGGGCTAGGCCCGTTTACGCAGTATTTT
NA,TRBV28,NA,TRBJ1-3,CASSSVGLGNTIYF,TGTGCCAGCAGTTCGGTGGGACTTGGAAACACCATATATTTT
NA,TRBV14,NA,TRBJ2-7,CASSQSVTYEQYF,TGTGCCAGCAGCCAAAGCGTGACCTACGAGCAGTACTTC
NA,TRBV6-1,NA,TRBJ2-7,CASTRREWYEQYF,TGTGCCAGCACCCGTCGGGAGTGGTACGAGCAGTACTTC
once,TRBV11-1,NA,TRBJ2-1,CASSPNNEQFF,TGTGCCAGCAGCCCTAACAATGAGCAGTTCTTC
NA,TRBV10-2,NA,TRBJ1-1,CASLDRFRRNTEAFF,TGCGCCAGCCTTGACAGATTTCGGAGGAACACTGAAGCTTTCTTT
NA,TRBV5-1,TRBD1,TRBJ2-1,CASSPGGVAGGRNEQFF,TGCGCCAGCAGCCCGGGTGGGGTTGCAGGGGGTCGCAATGAGCAGTTCTTC
NA,TRBV15,NA,TRBJ1-2,CATSRDRVTSGYGYTF,TGTGCCACCAGCAGAGACAGGGTTACCTCTGGGTATGGCTACACCTTC
NA,TRBV15,NA,TRBJ1-2,CATSREGGYGYTF,TGTGCCACCAGCAGAGAAGGCGGCTATGGCTACACCTTC
NA,TRBV6-5,NA,TRBJ1-1,CASSFSGAGGEAFF,TGTGCCAGCAGTTTCTCGGGGGCAGGAGGTGAAGCTTTCTTT
NA,TRBV10-3,NA,TRBJ2-3,CAILGASSTDTQYF,TGTGCCATCCTTGGGGCGAGTAGCACAGATACGCAGTATTTT
NA,TRBV6-4,NA,TRBJ1-2,CASSRGNDGYTF,TGTGCCAGCAGTCGGGGAAATGATGGCTACACCTTC
NA,TRBV7-9,NA,TRBJ1-5,CACPAGDNQPQHF,TGTGCCTGCCCTGCCGGGGATAATCAGCCCCAGCATTTT
NA,TRBV5-8,TRBD2,TRBJ2-3,CASSSRIAGEDTQYF,TGTGCCAGCAGCTCCCGTATAGCGGGGGAGGATACGCAGTATTTT
NA,TRBV5-1,TRBD2,TRBJ2-5,CASSLELAGGPETQYF,TGCGCCAGCAGCTTGGAACTAGCGGGAGGGCCTGAGACCCAGTACTTC
NA,TRBV5-4,TRBD2,TRBJ2-7,CASSLGGSSYEQYF,TGTGCCAGCAGCTTGGGCGGGAGCTCGTACGAGCAGTACTTC
NA,TRBV7-9,NA,TRBJ2-7,CASSPRWTSAEQYF,TGTGCCAGCAGCCCTCGGTGGACATCGGCCGAGCAGTACTTC
NA,TRBV5-1,TRBD1,TRBJ2-7,CASSLARTGLDEQYF,TGCGCCAGCAGCTTGGCCAGGACAGGGTTGGACGAGCAGTACTTC
NA,TRBV5-1,NA,TRBJ2-6,CASTVTAGSGGANVLTF,TGCGCCAGCACGGTTACCGCAGGCTCGGGGGGGGCCAACGTCCTGACTTTC
NA,TRBV29-1,TRBD2,TRBJ2-5,CSVESWAGLAGANVETQYF,TGCAGCGTTGAATCCTGGGCGGGACTAGCGGGAGCCAACGTCGAGACCCAGTACTTC
NA,TRBV27,NA,TRBJ2-5,CASTSSAEAPGTQYF,TGTGCCAGCACTAGTTCGGCCGAGGCGCCCGGGACCCAGTACTTC
NA,TRBV27,NA,TRBJ1-2,CASSLSQGLYGYTF,TGTGCCAGCAGTTTATCGCAGGGTCTATATGGCTACACCTTC
once,TRBV19,NA,TRBJ1-5,CASSIGVRSNQPQHF,TGTGCCAGTAGTATCGGGGTGCGTAGCAATCAGCCCCAGCATTTT
NA,TRBV6-6,TRBD2,TRBJ2-3,CASSRERGAGADTQYF,TGTGCCAGCAGCCGGGAGCGGGGGGCAGGGGCAGATACGCAGTATTTT